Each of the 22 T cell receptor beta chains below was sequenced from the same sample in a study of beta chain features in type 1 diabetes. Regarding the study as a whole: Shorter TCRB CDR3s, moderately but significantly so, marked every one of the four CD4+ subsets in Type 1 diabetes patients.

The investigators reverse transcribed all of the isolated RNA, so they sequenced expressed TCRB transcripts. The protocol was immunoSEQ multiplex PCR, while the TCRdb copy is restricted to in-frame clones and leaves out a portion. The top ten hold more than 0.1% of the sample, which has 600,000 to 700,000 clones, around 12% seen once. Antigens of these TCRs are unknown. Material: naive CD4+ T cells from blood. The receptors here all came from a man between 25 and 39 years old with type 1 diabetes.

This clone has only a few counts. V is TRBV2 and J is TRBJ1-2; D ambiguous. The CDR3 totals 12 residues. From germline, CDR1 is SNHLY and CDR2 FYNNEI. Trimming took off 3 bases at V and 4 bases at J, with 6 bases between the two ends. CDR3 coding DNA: TGTGCCAGCAGTGAGGGTAGCTATGGCTACACCTTC. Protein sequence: CASSEGSYGYTF.

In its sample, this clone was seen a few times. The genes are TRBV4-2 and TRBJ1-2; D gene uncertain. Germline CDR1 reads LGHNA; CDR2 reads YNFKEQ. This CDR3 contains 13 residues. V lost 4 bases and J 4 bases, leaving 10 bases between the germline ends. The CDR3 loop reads CASSPLNGYGYTF. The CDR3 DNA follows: TGTGCCAGCAGCCCTTTAAATGGCTATGGCTACACCTTC.

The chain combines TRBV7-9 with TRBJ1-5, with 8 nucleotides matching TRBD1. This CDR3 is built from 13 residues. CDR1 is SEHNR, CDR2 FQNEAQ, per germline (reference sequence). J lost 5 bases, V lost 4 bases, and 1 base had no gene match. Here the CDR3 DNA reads TGTGCCAGCAGCTCAGGGGGCGATCAGCCCCAGCATTTT. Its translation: CASSSGGDQPQHF.

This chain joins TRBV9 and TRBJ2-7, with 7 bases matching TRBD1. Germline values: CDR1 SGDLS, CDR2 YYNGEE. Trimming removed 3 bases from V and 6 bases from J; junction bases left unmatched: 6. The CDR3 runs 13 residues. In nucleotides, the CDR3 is TGTGCCAGCAGCGATACAGGGGAACGCGAGCAGTACTTC. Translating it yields CASSDTGEREQYF. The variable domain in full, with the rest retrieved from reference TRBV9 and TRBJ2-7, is DSGVTQTPKHLITATGQRVTLRCSPRSGDLSVYWYQQSLDQGLQFLIQYYNGEERAKGNILERFSAQQFPDLHSELNLSSLELGDSALYFCASSDTGEREQYFGPGTRLTVT.

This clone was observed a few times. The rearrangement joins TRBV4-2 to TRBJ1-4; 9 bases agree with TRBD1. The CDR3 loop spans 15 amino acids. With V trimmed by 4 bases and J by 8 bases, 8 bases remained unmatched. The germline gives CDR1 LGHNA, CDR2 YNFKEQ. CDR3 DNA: TGTGCCAGCAGCCCCACAGGGGGCGAAGAAGAAAAACTGTTTTTT. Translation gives CASSPTGGEEEKLFF.

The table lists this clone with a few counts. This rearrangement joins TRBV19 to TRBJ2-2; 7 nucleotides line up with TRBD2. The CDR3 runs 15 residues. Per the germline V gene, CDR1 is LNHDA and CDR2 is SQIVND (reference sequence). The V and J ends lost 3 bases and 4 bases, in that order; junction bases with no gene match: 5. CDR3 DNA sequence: TGTGCCAGTAGTATCACCGGGGGGATCACCGGGGAGCTGTTTTTT. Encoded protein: CASSITGGITGELFF.

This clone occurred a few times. The CDR3 bases are TGTGCCAGCAGCTCCCAGGGACGGAAGAAAAACATTCAGTACTTC. Residues: CASSSQGRKKNIQYF. This chain links TRBV5-6 with TRBJ2-4; tentatively, D is TRBD1 or TRBD2 (5 bases each). Germline V gene data show CDR1 as SGHDT and CDR2 as YYEEEE. This CDR3 is built from 15 residues. V lost 3 bases, J lost 4 bases, and 14 bases lay in between.

In nucleotides, the CDR3 is TGTGCCAGCTCACCACCGGGGAACGGGGAGCTGTTTTTT. It specifies CASSPPGNGELFF. The J gene is TRBJ2-2, the V gene TRBV18; D is undetermined. In germline, CDR1 is KGHSH, CDR2 LQKENI. V shed 0 bases and J shed 7 bases, with 6 bases lying between them. This CDR3 region has 13 residues.

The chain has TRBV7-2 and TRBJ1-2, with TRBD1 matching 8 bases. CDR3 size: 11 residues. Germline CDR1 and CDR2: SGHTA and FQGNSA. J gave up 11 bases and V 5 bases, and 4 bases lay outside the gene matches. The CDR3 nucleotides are TGTGCCAGCAGCCAACGACAGGGGTACACCTTC. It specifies CASSQRQGYTF.

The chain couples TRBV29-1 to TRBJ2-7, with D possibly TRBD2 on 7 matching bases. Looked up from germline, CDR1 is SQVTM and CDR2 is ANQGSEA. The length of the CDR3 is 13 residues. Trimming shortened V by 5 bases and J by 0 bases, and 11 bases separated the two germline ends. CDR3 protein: CSVLAGASYEQYF. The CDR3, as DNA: TGCAGCGTTCTGGCGGGGGCCTCCTACGAGCAGTACTTC.

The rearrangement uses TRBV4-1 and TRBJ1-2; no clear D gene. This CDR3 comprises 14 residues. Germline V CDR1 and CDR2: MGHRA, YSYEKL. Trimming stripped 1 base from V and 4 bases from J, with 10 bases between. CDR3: CASSQASGGYGYTF. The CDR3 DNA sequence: TGCGCCAGCAGCCAAGCTTCGGGTGGCTATGGCTACACCTTC.

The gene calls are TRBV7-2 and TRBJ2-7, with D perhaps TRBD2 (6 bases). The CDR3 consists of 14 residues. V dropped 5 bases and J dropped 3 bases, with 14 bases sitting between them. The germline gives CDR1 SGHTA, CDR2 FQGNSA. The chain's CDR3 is CASSPRRGNYEQYF. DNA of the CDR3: TGTGCCAGCAGCCCGAGGCGGGGAAACTACGAGCAGTACTTC.

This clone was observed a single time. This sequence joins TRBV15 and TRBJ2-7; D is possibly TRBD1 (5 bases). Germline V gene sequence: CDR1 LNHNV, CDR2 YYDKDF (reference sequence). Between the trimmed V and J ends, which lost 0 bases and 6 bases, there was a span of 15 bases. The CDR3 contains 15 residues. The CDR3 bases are TGTGCCACCAGCAGAGATGGCCAGGGCATGGGCGAGCAGTACTTC. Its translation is CATSRDGQGMGEQYF.

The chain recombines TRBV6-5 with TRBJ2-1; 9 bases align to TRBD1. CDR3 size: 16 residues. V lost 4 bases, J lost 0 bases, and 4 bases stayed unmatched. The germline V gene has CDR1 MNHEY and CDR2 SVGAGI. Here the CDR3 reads CASSSQGAISYNEQFF. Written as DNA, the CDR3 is TGTGCCAGCAGTTCACAGGGGGCGATCTCCTACAATGAGCAGTTCTTC.

CDR3 nucleotide sequence: TGTGCCAGCAGACTCAGCGGGGGGCGCCAAGAGACCCAGTACTTC. This translates into CASRLSGGRQETQYF. The V call is TRBV28, the J call TRBJ2-5; 9 bases map to TRBD2. Germline CDR1 and CDR2: MDHEN and SYDVKM. The CDR3 is made up of 15 amino acids. V shed 6 bases, J shed 1 base, and the junction held 6 bases outside the gene matches.

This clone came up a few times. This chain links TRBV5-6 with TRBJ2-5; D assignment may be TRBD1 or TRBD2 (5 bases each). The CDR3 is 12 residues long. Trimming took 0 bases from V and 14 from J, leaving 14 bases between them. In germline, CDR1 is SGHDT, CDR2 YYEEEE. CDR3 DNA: TGTGCCAGCAGCTTGGCGGGGACGGACTCCTACTTC. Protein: CASSLAGTDSYF.

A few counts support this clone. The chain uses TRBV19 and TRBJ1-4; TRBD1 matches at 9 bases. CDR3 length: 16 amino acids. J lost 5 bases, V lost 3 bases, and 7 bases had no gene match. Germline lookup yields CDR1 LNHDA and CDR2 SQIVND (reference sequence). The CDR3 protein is CASSISQGALNEKLFF. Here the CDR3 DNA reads TGTGCCAGTAGTATTTCACAGGGGGCCCTCAATGAAAAACTGTTTTTT.

The CDR3 sequence is CASSLAFIRDSSYEQYF. CDR3 nucleotides: TGTGCCAGCAGCTTAGCGTTTATCCGGGACAGCTCCTACGAGCAGTACTTC. This rearrangement joins TRBV7-9 to TRBJ2-7, with 7 bases identical to TRBD1. Germline lookup yields CDR1 SEHNR and CDR2 FQNEAQ (reference sequence). V lost 0 bases and J lost 0; bases outside the gene matches: 8. There are 17 residues in the CDR3.

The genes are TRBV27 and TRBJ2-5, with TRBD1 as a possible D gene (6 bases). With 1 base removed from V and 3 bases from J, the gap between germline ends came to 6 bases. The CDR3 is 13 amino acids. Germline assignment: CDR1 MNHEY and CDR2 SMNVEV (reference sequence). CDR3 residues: CASSLYREETQYF. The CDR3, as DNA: TGTGCCAGCAGTTTATACAGGGAAGAGACCCAGTACTTC.

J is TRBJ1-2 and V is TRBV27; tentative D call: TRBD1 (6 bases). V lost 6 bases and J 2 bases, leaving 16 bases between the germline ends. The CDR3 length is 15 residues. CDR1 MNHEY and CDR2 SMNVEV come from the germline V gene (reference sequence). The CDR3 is CASSRTGGGNYGYTF. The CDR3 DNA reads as TGTGCCAGCAGCCGGACGGGAGGGGGGAACTATGGCTACACCTTC.

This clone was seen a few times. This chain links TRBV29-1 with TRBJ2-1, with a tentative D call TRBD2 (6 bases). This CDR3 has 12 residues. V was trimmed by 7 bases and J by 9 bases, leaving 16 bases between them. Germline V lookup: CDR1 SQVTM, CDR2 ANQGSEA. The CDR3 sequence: CSGGGAGGEQFF. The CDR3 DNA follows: TGCAGCGGGGGCGGGGCCGGCGGTGAGCAGTTCTTC.

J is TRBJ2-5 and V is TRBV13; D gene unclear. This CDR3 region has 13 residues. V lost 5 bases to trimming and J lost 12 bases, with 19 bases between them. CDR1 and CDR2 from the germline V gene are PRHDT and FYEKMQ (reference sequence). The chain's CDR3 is CASSPAPPGIKYF. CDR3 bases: TGTGCCAGCAGCCCCGCCCCCCCCGGAATTAAGTACTTC.